Sequencing of this TCR beta chain was carried out in a study of blood T cell repertoires in COVID-19. Sequencing was performed with immunoSEQ multiplex PCR; in TCRdb, only in-frame clones are kept and a portion is missing. The sample lists fewer than 700,000 clones, around 90% occurring once. The material sequenced was peripheral blood. The sequence derives from a woman between 45 and 60 years old with COVID-19, enrolled during active disease.

CDR3 sequence (DNA): TGTGCCAGCAGCTTGGTGTCCGGGAACACTGAAGCTTTCTTT. Translating it yields CASSLVSGNTEAFF. The gene calls are TRBV5-4 and TRBJ1-1; D remains unclear. The CDR3 spans 14 residues. V lost 0 bases, J lost 1 base, and 7 bases lay in between. Germline values: CDR1 SGHNT, CDR2 YYREEE (reference sequence).